This T cell receptor beta chain derives from a study of blood T cell repertoires in COVID-19 (dated by TCRdb to the early 2020s). Study-level background: The collaborator samples originated in the United States, Italy and Spain and spanned the acute and convalescent phases of COVID-19. The prospective study material was composed of cDNA or gDNA derived from T cells, B-cell-depleted T cells, or PBMCs. The dataset comprised deeply sampled blood TCRbeta repertoires from subjects exposed to, actively infected with, or recovered from COVID-19. A freely available public database, intended as a resource for researchers studying the immune response to SARS-CoV-2, is where the repertoires were released. Samples came from the ongoing ImmuneRACE study (first 160 participants) plus 1,254 subjects from 6 global collaborators. Sample metadata almost always included a de-identified subject ID, COVID-19 status, age in years and sex. Where available, HLA class I and class II types were taken from metadata supplied by the sample provider and were not determined by assay-based typing.

The germline V gene encodes CDR1 SNHLY and CDR2 FYNNEI. The CDR3 contains 13 residues, cysteine and phenylalanine counted. Here the CDR3 DNA is all that survives: 39 bases in frame from base 1. Trimming costs V 10 bases and J 7 bases, and their ends lie 19 bases apart. TCRbeta CDR3 regions were amplified from genomic DNA using the immunoSEQ Assay, a bias-controlled multiplex PCR. The authors processed their data as follows. Nucleated cell counts per sample were estimated from amplification of reference gene primers within the assay. Sequence reads were collapsed and filtered to measure the absolute abundance of every unique TCRbeta CDR3 rearrangement. For each sample, productive Simpson clonality was calculated by taking the square root of Simpson's diversity index across productive rearrangements. TCRdb's version of the immuneACCESS table is confined to in-frame rearrangements and falls short of the full clone set. An unresolved V gene accounts for under half of the shortfall where checked; the remainder is of unknown origin. V, J and clone size derive from that table, while D and trimming were established from the DNA sequence. In all, the sample holds 120,000 or so clones, and 88% of those were seen once. The top ten clones comprise approximately 1.4% of the sample.

As regards this clone: Its target antigen remains unknown. Within one base of it there is no much larger clone, and no base qualities were kept.

The collaborating institutions used their own protocols to collect whole blood in K2EDTA tubes. For TCRbeta analysis, collaborators shipped samples in one of three forms: frozen whole blood, isolated PBMCs, or DNA extracted from either of those sample types. The full study reports these points: Clinical and demographic metadata were provided uncurated, with the amount varying by source and participant.

The chain is made from TRBV2 and TRBJ2-5; the D region possibly corresponds to TRBD2 (6 bases align). The material sequenced was peripheral blood. The source is a human donor in a cohort sampled during active COVID-19. The CDR3 protein: CATRFSGVGTQYF. In nucleotides, the sequence is TGTGCCACGCGATTCTCGGGGGTTGGGACCCAGTACTTC.